Listed here are 28 T cell receptor beta chains from one sample, sequenced in a study of shared clonotypes between healthy human individuals. TCRdb keeps only in-frame clones here, not all; method: immunoSEQ multiplex PCR. Among some 2,100,000 clones, approximately 94% were seen once, and the ten largest hold roughly 0.13%. The sequenced sample was naive CD4+ T cells sorted from blood. Indicated subset: CD45RA+ positively selected. The receptors originated from a man aged 18 to 29 in good health.

J is TRBJ2-7 and V is TRBV7-9; D uncertain. Germline CDR1 is SEHNR and CDR2 is FQNEAQ (reference sequence). V lost 5 bases and J 1 base, leaving 12 bases between the germline ends. The CDR3 sequence is 14 residues long. The CDR3 nucleotides are TGTGCCAGCAGCCCGAGTGTGGATTCCTACGAGCAGTACTTC. The encoded protein is CASSPSVDSYEQYF.

CDR3 residues: CASSQDMTSGYGYTF. In nucleotides, the CDR3 is TGCGCCAGCAGCCAAGATATGACCTCTGGGTATGGCTACACCTTC. The V call is TRBV4-1, the J call TRBJ1-2, with unresolved D. CDR3 length: 15 amino acids. The germline CDR1 and CDR2 sequences are MGHRA and YSYEKL. The V end was cut by 0 bases, the J end by 5 bases, with 13 bases between.

The genes are TRBV10-3 and TRBJ2-7; D uncertain. Germline CDR1 ENHRY, CDR2 SYGVKD. This CDR3 comprises 14 residues. Trimming shortened V by 6 bases and J by 5 bases, and 17 bases separated the two germline ends. This CDR3 is CAISSGGYLDEQYF. CDR3 DNA sequence: TGTGCCATCAGCTCCGGCGGATATCTAGACGAGCAGTACTTC.

Of note for this clone: Distinct nucleotide sequences in the sample also encode this CDR3. The chain joins TRBV28 to TRBJ1-1; D unclear. CDR1 and CDR2 from the germline V gene are MDHEN and SYDVKM. Trimming shortened V by 8 bases and J by 1 base, and 2 bases separated the two germline ends. The CDR3 consists of 10 residues. CDR3 in amino acids: CASSNTEAFF. The CDR3 nucleotides are TGTGCCAGCTCGAACACTGAAGCTTTCTTT.

V is TRBV28 and J is TRBJ1-4; tentative D call: TRBD1 (5 bases). Germline CDR1 and CDR2: MDHEN and SYDVKM. This CDR3 is built from 15 residues. V lost 5 bases to trimming and J lost 0 bases, with 10 bases between them. CDR3 amino acids: CASSIWGTTNEKLFF. CDR3 nucleotide sequence: TGTGCCAGCAGTATCTGGGGGACAACTAATGAAAAACTGTTTTTT.

The chain employs TRBV6-5 and TRBJ2-7; D may be TRBD1 (6 bases). Germline assignment: CDR1 MNHEY and CDR2 SVGAGI. V dropped 6 bases and J dropped 4 bases, with 16 bases sitting between them. CDR3 size: 14 residues. In DNA form, the CDR3 reads TGTGCCAGCAGCGCCCTGGGGGCTCAATACGAGCAGTACTTC. The encoded protein is CASSALGAQYEQYF.

The CDR3 sequence is CASMYRISSGNTIYF. In nucleotides, the CDR3 is TGTGCCAGCATGTACCGTATTAGCTCTGGAAACACCATATATTTT. The chain is built from TRBV5-6 and TRBJ1-3; D is unresolved. The CDR3 runs to 15 residues. Trimming removed 6 bases at V and 0 bases at J, with 13 bases between. Germline V gene sequence: CDR1 SGHDT, CDR2 YYEEEE.

V gene TRBV2 combines with J gene TRBJ2-5; D possibly corresponds to TRBD2 (5 bases). Germline-derived CDR1 and CDR2 are SNHLY and FYNNEI. The V gene lost 4 bases and the J gene lost 4 bases, with 13 bases spanning the gap. The CDR3 is 14 amino acids. Written as DNA, the CDR3 is TGTGCCAGCAGTGCCACGAGCGGATCAGAGACCCAGTACTTC. Its translation is CASSATSGSETQYF. The full variable domain, completed using reference TRBV2 and TRBJ2-5, is EPEVTQTPSHQVTQMGQEVILRCVPISNHLYFYWYRQILGQKVEFLVSFYNNEISEKSEIFDDQFSVERPDGSNFTLKIRSTKLEDSAMYFCASSATSGSETQYFGPGTRLLVL.

Points on this clone: Germline is not matched at one junction end, which may reflect a read error. This sequence joins TRBV6-1 and TRBJ2-7; D is uncertain. CDR3 length: 17 residues. Germline CDR1 reads MNHNS; CDR2 reads SASEGT. The CDR3 loop reads CAISESTSLISSYEQYF. DNA for the CDR3: TGTGCCATCAGTGAGTCGACAAGCCTTATCTCCTCCTACGAGCAGTACTTC.

The chain joins TRBV18 to TRBJ2-7, with D unclear. Germline CDR1 KGHSH, CDR2 LQKENI. Trimming pared 0 bases from V and 3 bases from J, leaving 9 bases between. The CDR3 runs to 14 residues. In nucleotides, the CDR3 is TGTGCCAGCTCACCACCGGGGAACTTCTACGAGCAGTACTTC. Translation gives CASSPPGNFYEQYF.

This clone was seen once. The gene calls are TRBV21-1 and TRBJ2-7; the table's TRBD1 call for D was not verified on the DNA. TRBV21-1 is shown as a pseudogene. This CDR3 spans 15 amino acids. The CDR3 coding sequence is TGTGCCAGCAGCAAAGCTGGGACAGCCTCCTACGAGCAGTACTTC. It yields the protein CASSKAGTASYEQYF.

Worth noting for this clone: The same CDR3 is also encoded by other DNA sequences in this sample. The rearrangement uses TRBV30 and TRBJ1-6; 9 bases agree with TRBD1. This CDR3 spans 12 amino acids. V shed 7 bases, J shed 7 bases, and the junction held 2 bases outside the gene matches. Germline V lookup: CDR1 GTSNPN, CDR2 SVGIG (reference sequence). The CDR3 region is CASGTGNSPLHF. For the CDR3, the DNA is TGTGCCTCAGGGACAGGGAATTCACCCCTCCACTTT. The full variable domain, with the rest looked up from reference TRBV30 and TRBJ1-6, is SQTIHQWPATLVQPVGSPLSLECTVEGTSNPNLYWYRQAAGRGLQLLFYSVGIGQISSEVPQNLSASRPQDRQFILSSKKLLLSDSGFYLCASGTGNSPLHFGNGTRLTVT.

This chain links TRBV30 with TRBJ1-3; D is possibly TRBD1 (6 bases). This CDR3 has 15 amino acids. V was shortened by 5 bases and J by 0 bases, with 14 bases between the two germline ends. The germline V gene has CDR1 GTSNPN and CDR2 SVGIG (reference sequence). The CDR3 loop is CAWGKTGSSGNTIYF. The CDR3 coding sequence is TGTGCCTGGGGAAAAACAGGGAGCTCTGGAAACACCATATATTTT.

This clone was observed a single time. The chain links TRBV12-5 to TRBJ2-1, with D tentatively TRBD1 (6 bases). Germline V gene lookup returns CDR1 LGHNT and CDR2 FRNRAP. Trimming left V 2 bases short and J 4 bases short, with 15 bases between. The CDR3 is 16 residues long. The CDR3 region has the DNA TGTGCTAGTGGTTTGTCGGTGAAACAGGGTTACAATGAGCAGTTCTTC. Its translation is CASGLSVKQGYNEQFF.

The chain joins TRBV12-5 to TRBJ1-1; 7 bases map to TRBD1. The junction had 1 base not matched to a gene; V was cut back by 1 base and J by 11 bases. Germline loops: CDR1 LGHNT, CDR2 FRNRAP. The CDR3 contains 11 residues. The CDR3 nucleotides read TGTGCTAGTGGTTTGGAACAGGGGGCTTTCTTT. Residues: CASGLEQGAFF.

This clone was detected once. This chain uses TRBV9 with TRBJ2-5; 11 bases line up with TRBD2. Germline lookup yields CDR1 SGDLS and CDR2 YYNGEE. With V trimmed by 0 bases and J by 5 bases, 12 bases remained unmatched. This CDR3 is 18 amino acids long. CDR3 sequence reads: CASSVGSLAGGYGETQYF. CDR3 coding DNA: TGTGCCAGCAGCGTAGGTTCGCTAGCGGGAGGATATGGCGAGACCCAGTACTTC.

The V gene is TRBV6-5, the J gene TRBJ2-7, with D tentatively TRBD2 (6 bases). This CDR3 is built from 16 residues. The germline V gene has CDR1 MNHEY and CDR2 SVGAGI. Trimming pared 4 bases from V and 2 bases from J, leaving 18 bases between. CDR3 nucleotide sequence: TGTGCCAGCAGTTCCCTGACTCGGGAGTTTACCTACGAGCAGTACTTC. This translates into CASSSLTREFTYEQYF.

V and J are TRBV30 and TRBJ2-7; D possibly corresponds to TRBD1 (6 bases). The CDR3 consists of 17 residues. In germline, CDR1 is GTSNPN, CDR2 SVGIG (reference sequence). V lost 1 base, J lost 2 bases, and 21 bases lay in between. CDR3 DNA sequence: TGTGCCTGGAGTGAAAGTCCCCCGGACAGCGGACCCTACGAGCAGTACTTC. Translation: CAWSESPPDSGPYEQYF.

J is TRBJ1-6 and V is TRBV18; 8 bases map to TRBD1. Germline CDR1 and CDR2: KGHSH and LQKENI. After removal of 5 bases from V and 8 bases from J, the junction contained 2 bases not matched to a gene. CDR3 length: 13 residues. The CDR3 loop is CASSADRDSPLHF. CDR3 nucleotide sequence: TGTGCCAGCTCAGCGGACAGGGATTCACCCCTCCACTTT.

This chain uses TRBV5-4 with TRBJ2-3, with a tentative D call TRBD1 (6 bases). CDR3 length equals 15 residues. Trimming stripped 0 bases from V and 2 bases from J, with 10 bases between. Germline V gene sequence: CDR1 SGHNT, CDR2 YYREEE (reference sequence). The CDR3 DNA is TGTGCCAGCAGCTTGGTTGGGGGCGACACAGATACGCAGTATTTT. As protein: CASSLVGGDTDTQYF.

The chain combines TRBV7-8 with TRBJ2-7; the D gene could be TRBD1 or TRBD2 (5 bases each). Germline V gives CDR1 SGHVS, CDR2 FQNEAQ. Trimming cost V 5 bases and J 2 bases, with 13 bases left between them. CDR3 length: 14 residues. CDR3 amino acids: CASSIRDGTYEQYF. The CDR3 region has the DNA TGTGCCAGCAGCATCCGGGACGGCACCTACGAGCAGTACTTC.

The chain uses TRBV18 and TRBJ2-2; a weak D match, TRBD1 (6 bases). V was clipped by 6 bases and J by 4 bases, with 15 bases between them. The CDR3 totals 15 residues. Germline CDR1 and CDR2: KGHSH and LQKENI. CDR3: CASSPSRGGTGELFF. CDR3 bases: TGTGCCAGCTCGCCTAGCAGGGGTGGCACCGGGGAGCTGTTTTTT.

In regard to this clone: Within the sample, other DNA sequences also encode this same CDR3. J is TRBJ2-5 and V is TRBV10-1; D gene ambiguous. The V gene's germline CDR1 is WNHNN and CDR2 SYGVQD (reference sequence). The V and J ends lost 0 bases and 5 bases respectively, with 10 bases between them. The CDR3 has 14 amino acids. CDR3 region: CASSESGNQETQYF. CDR3 sequence (DNA): TGCGCCAGCAGTGAGTCGGGAAATCAGGAGACCCAGTACTTC.

In nucleotides, the CDR3 is TGCGCCAGCAGCTTGGTAGCGGGGCCGAGCTCCTACAATGAGCAGTTCTTC. This gives the protein CASSLVAGPSSYNEQFF. The J gene is TRBJ2-1, the V gene TRBV5-1, with TRBD2 identical over 8 bases. The V gene end was trimmed by 0 bases and the J gene end by 0 bases; junction bases not matched to a gene: 5. There are 17 residues in the CDR3. Germline lookup yields CDR1 SGHRS and CDR2 YFSETQ.

Concerning this clone itself: This sample includes further DNA sequences coding for the same CDR3. V is TRBV5-1 and J is TRBJ2-2; D remains unclear. The germline CDR1 and CDR2 sequences are SGHRS and YFSETQ. V shed 4 bases and J shed 1 base, with 5 bases lying between them. This CDR3 contains 13 residues. CDR3 region: CASSPGNTGELFF. In DNA, the CDR3 is TGCGCCAGCAGCCCAGGGAACACCGGGGAGCTGTTTTTT.

V gene TRBV30 combines with J gene TRBJ1-2; the D gene is possibly TRBD1 (5 bases). The CDR3 is 14 residues long. Germline values: CDR1 GTSNPN, CDR2 SVGIG (reference sequence). V lost 0 bases to trimming and J lost 7 bases, with 15 bases between them. The CDR3 DNA reads as TGTGCCTGGAGTGTACGGGGGGTCGGCGGTGGCTACACCTTC. It yields the protein CAWSVRGVGGGYTF.

This chain uses TRBV11-2 with TRBJ1-1; D is unresolved. CDR1 and CDR2 from the germline V gene are SGHAT and FQNNGV. The V gene lost 3 bases and the J gene lost 8 bases, with 16 bases spanning the gap. The CDR3 length is 14 residues. CDR3 amino acids: CASSLGQLVGEAFF. The DNA for the CDR3 is TGTGCCAGCAGCTTGGGTCAGCTCGTTGGGGAAGCTTTCTTT.

This clone was counted once. The chain uses TRBV28 and TRBJ1-2; D possibly corresponds to TRBD1 (5 bases). The CDR3 has 12 residues. Germline assignment: CDR1 MDHEN and CDR2 SYDVKM. The V gene lost 9 bases and the J gene lost 2 bases, with 10 bases spanning the gap. The CDR3 region has the DNA TGTGCCAGTACGACAGACAACTATGGCTACACCTTC. Translated: CASTTDNYGYTF.